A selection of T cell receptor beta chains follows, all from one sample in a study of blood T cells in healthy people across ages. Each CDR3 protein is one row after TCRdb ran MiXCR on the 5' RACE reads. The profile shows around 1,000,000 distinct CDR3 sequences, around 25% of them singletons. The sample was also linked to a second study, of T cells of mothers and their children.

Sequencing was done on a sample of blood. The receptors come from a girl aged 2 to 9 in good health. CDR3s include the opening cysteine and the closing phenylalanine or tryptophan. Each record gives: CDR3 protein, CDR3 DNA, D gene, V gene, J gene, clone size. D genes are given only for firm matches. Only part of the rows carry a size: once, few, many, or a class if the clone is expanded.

CDR3: CASSQSWGVLYEQYF
DNA: TGTGCCAGCAGCCAATCATGGGGGGTGCTCTACGAGCAGTACTTC
D: .
V: TRBV3-1
J: TRBJ2-7
size: few

CDR3: CSAGDSHRETQYF
DNA: TGCAGTGCAGGGGACAGCCATCGGGAGACCCAGTACTTC
D: TRBD1
V: TRBV20-1
J: TRBJ2-5
size: few

CDR3: CSAGGSGPNYGYTF
DNA: TGCAGTGCTGGTGGAAGCGGGCCCAACTATGGCTACACCTTC
D: .
V: TRBV20-1
J: TRBJ1-2
size: .

CDR3: CASSEVAGGQETQYF
DNA: TGCGCCAGCAGTGAGGTAGCCGGGGGCCAAGAGACCCAGTACTTC
D: .
V: TRBV10-2
J: TRBJ2-5
size: .

CDR3: CASSYAGNQNTEAFF
DNA: TGTGCCAGCAGTTATGCAGGGAATCAGAACACTGAAGCTTTCTTT
D: .
V: TRBV6-6
J: TRBJ1-1
size: few

CDR3: CAISDSGVRSYNEQFF
DNA: TGTGCCATCAGTGATAGCGGGGTACGCTCCTACAATGAGCAGTTCTTC
D: TRBD2
V: TRBV10-3
J: TRBJ2-1
size: .

CDR3: CATSKGTSGSSYNEQFF
DNA: TGTGCCACCAGCAAGGGGACTAGCGGGAGCTCCTACAATGAGCAGTTCTTC
D: TRBD2
V: TRBV24-1
J: TRBJ2-1
size: .

CDR3: CATAGLLYNEQFF
DNA: TGTGCCACGGCGGGCCTGCTTTACAATGAGCAGTTCTTC
D: .
V: TRBV2
J: TRBJ2-1
size: .

CDR3: CSARDFRSETNYGYTF
DNA: TGCAGTGCTAGAGATTTCCGGTCAGAGACTAACTATGGCTACACCTTC
D: .
V: TRBV20-1
J: TRBJ1-2
size: few

CDR3: CASSLFLSDEQYF
DNA: TGTGCCAGCAGCTTATTCCTCAGTGACGAGCAGTACTTC
D: .
V: TRBV11-2
J: TRBJ2-7
size: .

CDR3: CSAIQGSEQYF
DNA: TGCAGTGCTATTCAGGGGTCCGAGCAATACTTC
D: .
V: TRBV20-1
J: TRBJ2-7
size: .

CDR3: CASSVDPGGRRETQYF
DNA: TGTGCCAGCAGCGTAGATCCAGGCGGAAGGCGGGAGACCCAGTACTTC
D: .
V: TRBV9
J: TRBJ2-5
size: .

CDR3: CSVAEGAGNTIYF
DNA: TGCAGCGTCGCCGAGGGGGCTGGAAACACCATATATTTT
D: .
V: TRBV29-1
J: TRBJ1-3
size: few

CDR3: CASSLEMVGRDTQYF
DNA: TGCGCCAGCAGCTTGGAAATGGTGGGGAGGGATACGCAGTATTTT
D: .
V: TRBV5-1
J: TRBJ2-3
size: .

CDR3: CASSLSRTGKWGYTF
DNA: TGTGCCAGCAGCCTCAGCCGGACAGGGAAGTGGGGCTACACCTTC
D: TRBD1
V: TRBV3-1
J: TRBJ1-2
size: .

CDR3: CASSLETTKQETQYF
DNA: TGCGCCAGCAGCTTGGAAACTACCAAACAAGAGACCCAGTACTTC
D: .
V: TRBV5-1
J: TRBJ2-5
size: few

CDR3: CSVELSGTSGANVLTF
DNA: TGCAGCGTTGAACTGTCCGGGACGTCAGGGGCCAACGTCCTGACTTTC
D: .
V: TRBV29-1
J: TRBJ2-6
size: .

CDR3: CASSSLSAGVRTDTQYF
DNA: TGTGCCAGCAGTTCCCTGTCTGCGGGGGTTCGCACAGATACGCAGTATTTT
D: TRBD2
V: TRBV6-2/TRBV6-3
J: TRBJ2-3
size: .

CDR3: CSARDPSGTDEQFF
DNA: TGCAGTGCTAGAGATCCCAGTGGTACGGATGAGCAGTTCTTC
D: .
V: TRBV20-1
J: TRBJ2-1
size: few

CDR3: CASSLLRKETQYF
DNA: TGTGCCAGCAGCTTGCTACGGAAAGAGACCCAGTACTTC
D: .
V: TRBV5-6
J: TRBJ2-5
size: few

CDR3: CASSWGDGQMNTEAFF
DNA: TGCGCCAGCAGCTGGGGGGATGGACAGATGAACACTGAAGCTTTCTTT
D: .
V: TRBV5-1
J: TRBJ1-1
size: few

CDR3: CASSLETGETQYF
DNA: TGTGCCAGCAGTCTAGAAACGGGGGAGACCCAGTACTTC
D: .
V: TRBV7-9
J: TRBJ2-5
size: few

CDR3: CASRSRAGYYGYTF
DNA: TGTGCCAGCCGGAGCCGGGCAGGGTATTATGGCTACACCTTC
D: .
V: TRBV28
J: TRBJ1-2
size: few

CDR3: CASSLSSGSSNEQFF
DNA: TGTGCCAGCAGCTTATCTAGCGGGAGCTCCAATGAGCAGTTCTTC
D: TRBD2
V: TRBV7-6
J: TRBJ2-1
size: .

CDR3: CASSPEWPDSAEAFF
DNA: TGTGCCAGCAGCCCCGAATGGCCTGACAGTGCAGAAGCTTTCTTT
D: .
V: TRBV3-1
J: TRBJ1-1
size: few

CDR3: CASREVSYNEQFF
DNA: TGTGCCAGTCGCGAGGTTTCCTACAATGAGCAGTTCTTC
D: .
V: TRBV6-1
J: TRBJ2-1
size: .

CDR3: CSVGTSGLPSYEQYF
DNA: TGCAGCGTAGGGACTAGCGGGCTTCCTTCCTACGAGCAGTACTTC
D: TRBD2
V: TRBV29-1
J: TRBJ2-7
size: .

CDR3: CASSGDRKAGANVLTF
DNA: TGTGCCAGCAGTGGAGATCGAAAGGCGGGGGCCAACGTCCTGACTTTC
D: .
V: TRBV12-3/TRBV12-4
J: TRBJ2-6
size: .

CDR3: CASRSPGQSYEQYF
DNA: TGCGCCAGTAGATCGCCGGGACAGTCCTACGAGCAGTACTTC
D: TRBD1
V: TRBV5-1
J: TRBJ2-7
size: few

CDR3: CASSLPNRVSNQPQHF
DNA: TGCGCCAGCAGCCTCCCAAACAGGGTGAGCAATCAGCCCCAGCATTTT
D: .
V: TRBV5-1
J: TRBJ1-5
size: .

CDR3: CSVLPESSYNEQFF
DNA: TGCAGCGTTCTTCCGGAGAGCTCCTACAATGAGCAGTTCTTC
D: .
V: TRBV29-1
J: TRBJ2-1
size: .

CDR3: CASSKDAGKGTDTQYF
DNA: TGTGCCAGCAGCAAAGACGCGGGGAAGGGCACAGATACGCAGTATTTT
D: .
V: TRBV7-8
J: TRBJ2-3
size: .

CDR3: CASSPGGQTQPQHF
DNA: TGTGCCAGCTCACCGGGGGGACAGACACAGCCCCAGCATTTT
D: TRBD1
V: TRBV18
J: TRBJ1-5
size: few

CDR3: CASSTQTGGVEAFF
DNA: TGTGCCAGCAGCACACAGACAGGGGGCGTAGAAGCTTTCTTT
D: TRBD1
V: TRBV7-9
J: TRBJ1-1
size: .

CDR3: CASSVAAGSNYGYTF
DNA: TGTGCCAGCAGCGTAGCCGCCGGGTCGAACTATGGCTACACCTTC
D: .
V: TRBV9
J: TRBJ1-2
size: .

CDR3: CASSFRDSPHEQYF
DNA: TGTGCCAGCAGCTTCCGGGACAGTCCCCACGAGCAGTACTTC
D: TRBD1
V: TRBV9
J: TRBJ2-7
size: few

CDR3: CSVEGTLSNTEAFF
DNA: TGCAGCGTTGAGGGCACCCTCTCAAACACTGAAGCTTTCTTT
D: .
V: TRBV29-1
J: TRBJ1-1
size: few

CDR3: CASRPGIAGNTIYF
DNA: TGTGCCAGCAGGCCGGGAATAGCTGGAAACACCATATATTTT
D: .
V: TRBV12-3/TRBV12-4
J: TRBJ1-3
size: .

CDR3: CASSPLAVLNEQFF
DNA: TGTGCCAGCAGCCCCTTAGCGGTCCTAAATGAGCAGTTCTTC
D: .
V: TRBV11-1
J: TRBJ2-1
size: few

CDR3: CASSLARGAAEAFF
DNA: TGCGCCAGCAGCTTGGCCCGAGGGGCCGCTGAAGCTTTCTTT
D: .
V: TRBV5-1
J: TRBJ1-1
size: .

CDR3: CATSDPLTGTSGVGDEQFF
DNA: TGTGCCACCAGTGATCCGCTCACCGGGACTAGCGGGGTTGGGGATGAGCAGTTCTTC
D: TRBD2
V: TRBV24-1
J: TRBJ2-1
size: few

CDR3: CASSSVGAGELFF
DNA: TGTGCCAGCAGTTCTGTTGGCGCCGGGGAGCTGTTTTTT
D: .
V: TRBV6-2/TRBV6-3
J: TRBJ2-2
size: .

CDR3: CASSESLSSYEQYF
DNA: TGTGCCAGCAGTGAGAGCCTCAGCTCCTACGAGCAGTACTTC
D: .
V: TRBV7-9
J: TRBJ2-7
size: few

CDR3: CSVGRGANTGELFF
DNA: TGCAGCGTTGGGAGGGGGGCGAACACCGGGGAGCTGTTTTTT
D: .
V: TRBV29-1
J: TRBJ2-2
size: few

CDR3: CSATGDLPKRPNRYEQYF
DNA: TGCAGTGCCACAGGGGATTTACCAAAGAGACCTAATCGCTACGAGCAGTACTTC
D: TRBD1
V: TRBV20-1
J: TRBJ2-7
size: few

CDR3: CATSDGPGRAFF
DNA: TGTGCCACCAGTGATGGCCCGGGACGAGCTTTCTTT
D: .
V: TRBV24-1
J: TRBJ1-1
size: .

CDR3: CASSQVQLAGTDTQYF
DNA: TGCGCCAGCAGCCAAGTACAACTAGCTGGGACAGATACGCAGTATTTT
D: .
V: TRBV4-1
J: TRBJ2-3
size: few

CDR3: CASLVGTTYNSPLHF
DNA: TGTGCCAGTTTGGTGGGGACCACCTATAATTCACCCCTCCACTTT
D: .
V: TRBV2
J: TRBJ1-6
size: .

CDR3: CATSWGGGGNEQFF
DNA: TGTGCCACCAGCTGGGGCGGGGGTGGAAATGAGCAGTTCTTC
D: TRBD2
V: TRBV24-1
J: TRBJ2-1
size: .

CDR3: CASSHNGANVLTF
DNA: TGTGCCAGCAGCCATAATGGGGCCAACGTCCTGACTTTC
D: .
V: TRBV11-3
J: TRBJ2-6
size: few

CDR3: CATSDQNYEQFF
DNA: TGTGCCACCAGTGACCAAAATTATGAGCAGTTCTTC
D: .
V: TRBV24-1
J: TRBJ2-1
size: few

CDR3: CASSSSPLAGGPQNIQYF
DNA: TGCGCCAGCAGCTCGTCACCCCTAGCGGGAGGGCCCCAAAACATTCAGTACTTC
D: TRBD2
V: TRBV5-1
J: TRBJ2-4
size: few

CDR3: CASSPLGPDTQYF
DNA: TGTGCCAGCAGCCCACTAGGGCCAGATACGCAGTATTTT
D: .
V: TRBV12-3/TRBV12-4
J: TRBJ2-3
size: .

CDR3: CASSQGLSSPLHF
DNA: TGCGCCAGCAGCCAAGGTTTAAGCTCACCCCTCCACTTT
D: .
V: TRBV4-3
J: TRBJ1-6
size: few

CDR3: CASSYLGEQYF
DNA: TGTGCCAGCAGCTATTTGGGCGAGCAGTACTTC
D: .
V: TRBV6-2/TRBV6-3
J: TRBJ2-7
size: many

CDR3: CASSASGTSGYEQYF
DNA: TGTGCCAGCAGCGCCTCCGGGACTAGCGGCTACGAGCAGTACTTC
D: TRBD2
V: TRBV9
J: TRBJ2-7
size: .

CDR3: CASSPWDGPGQATRQFF
DNA: TGTGCCAGCAGCCCCTGGGACGGGCCGGGACAGGCTACGCGGCAGTTCTTC
D: TRBD1
V: TRBV11-2
J: TRBJ2-1
size: .

CDR3: CANTTGYDSAEAFF
DNA: TGTGCCAACACGACAGGGTACGATTCGGCTGAAGCTTTCTTT
D: TRBD1
V: TRBV2
J: TRBJ1-1
size: once

CDR3: CSAPGLAGGIYNEQFF
DNA: TGCAGTGCTCCCGGACTAGCGGGAGGAATCTACAATGAGCAGTTCTTC
D: TRBD2
V: TRBV20-1
J: TRBJ2-1
size: many